This T cell receptor (beta chain) was retrieved from a study of blood T cell repertoires in COVID-19. How the authors handled the data: By means of reference gene primer amplification, nucleated cell counts were estimated. The table came from immunoSEQ multiplex PCR; TCRdb's copy has only in-frame clones and leaves some out. The D gene and trimming were derived from the DNA, and the V and J assignments and clone size from that table. The sample yields roughly 200,000 clones, about 84% seen once. Looked up from germline, CDR1 is LNHDA and CDR2 is SQIVND (reference sequence). The CDR3 spans 14 residues. V lost 1 base and J lost 8, with 14 bases in between. Participants came from some 23 US areas, aged roughly 18 to 89 years.

This TCR was sampled from a man between 35 and 55 years old with acute COVID-19. This chain uses TRBV19 with TRBJ1-2; D perhaps matches TRBD1 (6 bases). Sequencing input: PBMCs or T cells enriched from blood (not recorded which). Here the CDR3 DNA reads TGTGCCAGTAGTATAGCGTCAGGGGCTGGAGGCTACACCTTC. It codes for CASSIASGAGGYTF.